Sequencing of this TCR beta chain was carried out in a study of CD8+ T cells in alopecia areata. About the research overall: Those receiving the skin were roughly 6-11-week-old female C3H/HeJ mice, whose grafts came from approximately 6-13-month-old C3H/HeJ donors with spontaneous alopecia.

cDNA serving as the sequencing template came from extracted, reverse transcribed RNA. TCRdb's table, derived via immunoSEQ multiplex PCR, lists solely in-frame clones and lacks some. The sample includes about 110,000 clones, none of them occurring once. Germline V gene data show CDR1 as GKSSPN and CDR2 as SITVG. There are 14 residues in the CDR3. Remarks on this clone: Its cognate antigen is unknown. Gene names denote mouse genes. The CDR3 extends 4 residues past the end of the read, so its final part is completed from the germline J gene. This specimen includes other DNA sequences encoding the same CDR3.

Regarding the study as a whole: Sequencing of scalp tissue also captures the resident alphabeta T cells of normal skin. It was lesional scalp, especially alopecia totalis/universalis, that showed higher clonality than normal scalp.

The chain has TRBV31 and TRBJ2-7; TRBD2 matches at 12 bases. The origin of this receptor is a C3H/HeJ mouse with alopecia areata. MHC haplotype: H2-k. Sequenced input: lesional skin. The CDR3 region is CAWSPRTGGDEQYF. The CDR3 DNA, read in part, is TGTGCCTGGAGTCCACGGACTGGGGGGGAT.